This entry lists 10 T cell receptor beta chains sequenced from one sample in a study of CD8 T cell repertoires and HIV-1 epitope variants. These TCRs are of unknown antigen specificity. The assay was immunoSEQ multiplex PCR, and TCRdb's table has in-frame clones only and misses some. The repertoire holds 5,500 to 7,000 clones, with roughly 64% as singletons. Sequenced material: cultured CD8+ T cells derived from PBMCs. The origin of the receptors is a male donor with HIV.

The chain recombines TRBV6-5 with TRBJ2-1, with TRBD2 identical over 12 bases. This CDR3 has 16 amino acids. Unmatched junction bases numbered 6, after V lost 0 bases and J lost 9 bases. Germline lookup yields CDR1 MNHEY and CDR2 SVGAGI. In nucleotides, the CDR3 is TGTGCCAGCAGTTACTCTCCTAGCGGGGGGGCCCGTGAGCAGTTCTTC. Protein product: CASSYSPSGGAREQFF.

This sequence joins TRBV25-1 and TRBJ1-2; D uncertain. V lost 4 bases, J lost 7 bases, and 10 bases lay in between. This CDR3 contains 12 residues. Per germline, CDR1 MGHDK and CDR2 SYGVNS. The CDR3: CASSVGGLGYTF. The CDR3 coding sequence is TGTGCCAGCAGTGTAGGAGGCCTTGGCTACACCTTC.

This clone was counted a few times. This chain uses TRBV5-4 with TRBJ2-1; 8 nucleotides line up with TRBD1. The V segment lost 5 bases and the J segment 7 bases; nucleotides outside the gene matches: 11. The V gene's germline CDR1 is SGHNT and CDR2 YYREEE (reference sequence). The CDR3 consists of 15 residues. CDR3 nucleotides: TGTGCCAGCAGACCAGGACAGGGAACATTTAATGAGCAGTTCTTC. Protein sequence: CASRPGQGTFNEQFF.

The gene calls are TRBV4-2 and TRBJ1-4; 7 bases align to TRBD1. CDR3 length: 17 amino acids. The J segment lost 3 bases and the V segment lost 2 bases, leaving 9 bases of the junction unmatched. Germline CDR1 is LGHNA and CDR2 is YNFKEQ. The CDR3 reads CASSQMRQGRANEKLFF. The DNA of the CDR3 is TGTGCCAGCAGCCAAATGAGACAGGGCAGGGCTAATGAAAAACTGTTTTTT.

CDR3 amino acids: CASSPGGGEQYF. The DNA of the CDR3 is TGTGCCAGCAGCCCGGGGGGGGGCGAGCAGTACTTC. The chain is built from TRBV6-1 and TRBJ2-7; the match to TRBD2 covers 8 bases. Per the germline V gene, CDR1 is MNHNS and CDR2 is SASEGT. Losses at the gene ends were 6 bases for V and 6 bases for J; bases not matched to a gene: 4. The length of the CDR3 is 12 residues.

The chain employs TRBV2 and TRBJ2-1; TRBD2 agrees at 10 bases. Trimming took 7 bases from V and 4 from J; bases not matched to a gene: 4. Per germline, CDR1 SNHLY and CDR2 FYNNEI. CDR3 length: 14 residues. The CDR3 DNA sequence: TGTGCCAGCAAGATGACTAGCGGGTACAATGAGCAGTTCTTC. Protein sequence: CASKMTSGYNEQFF.

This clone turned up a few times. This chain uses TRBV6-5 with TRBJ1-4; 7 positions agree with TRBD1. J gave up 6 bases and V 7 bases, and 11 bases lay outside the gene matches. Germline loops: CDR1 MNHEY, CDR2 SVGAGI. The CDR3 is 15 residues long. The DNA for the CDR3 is TGTGCCAGCAAGAGGGGGTTCAGGGGGGATGAAAAACTGTTTTTT. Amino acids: CASKRGFRGDEKLFF.

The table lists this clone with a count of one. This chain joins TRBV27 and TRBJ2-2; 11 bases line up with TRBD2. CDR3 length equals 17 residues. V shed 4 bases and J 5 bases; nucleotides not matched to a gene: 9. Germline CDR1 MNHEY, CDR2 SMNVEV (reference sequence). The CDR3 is CASSSARLAGLTGELFF. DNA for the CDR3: TGTGCCAGCAGTTCCGCCCGACTAGCGGGATTGACCGGGGAGCTGTTTTTT.

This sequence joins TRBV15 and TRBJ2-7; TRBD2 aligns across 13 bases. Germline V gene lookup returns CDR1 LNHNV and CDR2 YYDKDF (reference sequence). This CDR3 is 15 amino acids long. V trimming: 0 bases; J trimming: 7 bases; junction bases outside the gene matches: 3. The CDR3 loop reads CATSREAGLAGEQYF. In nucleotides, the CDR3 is TGTGCCACCAGCAGAGAAGCGGGACTAGCGGGGGAGCAGTACTTC.

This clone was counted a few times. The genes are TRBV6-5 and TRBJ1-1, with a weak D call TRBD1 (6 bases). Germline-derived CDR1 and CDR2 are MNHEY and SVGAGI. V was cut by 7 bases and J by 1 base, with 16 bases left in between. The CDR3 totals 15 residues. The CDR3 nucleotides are TGTGCCAGCATCGAGGGGGGGGCGGCGAACACTGAAGCTTTCTTT. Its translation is CASIEGGAANTEAFF.